Listed below are T cell receptor beta chains from one sample, sequenced in a study of blood T cell repertoires in COVID-19. Some clones are missing from TCRdb's copy, which holds only in-frame ones; the method was immunoSEQ multiplex PCR. The sample has under 250,000 clones, around four fifths seen once. Sample: peripheral blood. All receptors come from a woman between 45 and 65 years old with acute or convalescent COVID-19. The CDR3 runs from the conserved cysteine through the conserved F or W. A D gene is named only where the DNA matches it firmly. The size of a clone is reported for some rows only, either as once, few or many, or as a class for expanded clones.

v_gene: TRBV27; d_gene: TRBD1; abundance: once; j_gene: TRBJ1-5; CDR3nt: TGTGCCAGCAGTTTAGAAGGGGGCAGTTGGAGTCAGCCCCAGCATTTT; CDR3aa: CASSLEGGSWSQPQHF
v_gene: TRBV5-4; d_gene: -; abundance: -; j_gene: TRBJ2-3; CDR3nt: TGTGCCAGCAGCTCCGGGACAATTCAAGGGTCAGATACGCAGTATTTT; CDR3aa: CASSSGTIQGSDTQYF
v_gene: TRBV27; d_gene: -; abundance: -; j_gene: TRBJ1-4; CDR3nt: TGTGCCAGCAGTCCCTACGGGGGGGAAGAAAAACTGTTTTTT; CDR3aa: CASSPYGGEEKLFF
v_gene: TRBV20-1; d_gene: -; abundance: -; j_gene: TRBJ2-4; CDR3nt: TGCAGTGCTAGTGGGGTGGGACAACTAGCCAAAAACATTCAGTACTTC; CDR3aa: CSASGVGQLAKNIQYF
v_gene: TRBV6-6; d_gene: TRBD1; abundance: -; j_gene: TRBJ2-3; CDR3nt: TGTGCCAGCAACAAACAGGGGCCAGATACGCAGTATTTT; CDR3aa: CASNKQGPDTQYF
v_gene: TRBV11-2; d_gene: -; abundance: -; j_gene: TRBJ2-2; CDR3nt: TGTGCCAGCAGCTTAGGCCCGTTGGGGGCAGGGAGGAACACCGGGGAGCTGTTTTTT; CDR3aa: CASSLGPLGAGRNTGELFF
v_gene: TRBV10-3; d_gene: -; abundance: -; j_gene: TRBJ2-7; CDR3nt: TGTGCCATCAGAGTAACTAGGGGCGCGGGGGAGCAGTACTTC; CDR3aa: CAIRVTRGAGEQYF
v_gene: TRBV4-1; d_gene: -; abundance: -; j_gene: TRBJ1-4; CDR3nt: TGCGCCAGCAGCCAAGACCCGACGGGGGGCGCCCCTAATGAAAAACTGTTTTTT; CDR3aa: CASSQDPTGGAPNEKLFF
v_gene: TRBV13; d_gene: TRBD1; abundance: -; j_gene: TRBJ2-1; CDR3nt: TGTGCCAGCAGCCCCCGGACAGGGGGCCTCGATGAGCAGTTCTTC; CDR3aa: CASSPRTGGLDEQFF
v_gene: TRBV20-1; d_gene: -; abundance: -; j_gene: TRBJ2-7; CDR3nt: TGCAGTGCTAGAGATTTATTTAGGCAGTACTTC; CDR3aa: CSARDLFRQYF
v_gene: TRBV6-6; d_gene: -; abundance: -; j_gene: TRBJ1-5; CDR3nt: TGTGCCAGCAGTCCTACCCTACCCCCAATTTACAATCAGCCCCAGCATTTT; CDR3aa: CASSPTLPPIYNQPQHF